This T cell receptor (beta chain) originates from a study of PD-1 blockade in mismatch repair-deficient tumors. Study-wide background: Enrolled about 2013-2017, patients had progressing, pretreated mismatch repair-deficient cancers of 12 to 13 types.

Trimming shortened V by 3 bases and J by 0 bases, and 15 bases separated the two germline ends. Germline CDR1 is MGHRA and CDR2 is YSYEKL. The CDR3 has 17 residues. PCR or immunohistochemistry showed mismatch repair deficiency in every enrolled patient. TCRdb's table, derived via immunoSEQ multiplex PCR, lists solely in-frame clones and lacks some. The sample consists of under 150,000 clones, around 83% of them appearing once. This specimen consisted of peripheral blood, obtained 44 weeks after starting pembrolizumab. The receptor's source is an adult with mismatch repair-deficient cancer. The genes are TRBV4-1 and TRBJ2-1; D is undetermined. CDR3 region: CASSHHSRGSSYNEQFF. DNA for the CDR3: TGCGCCAGCAGCCACCACTCCCGCGGTAGCTCCTACAATGAGCAGTTCTTC.